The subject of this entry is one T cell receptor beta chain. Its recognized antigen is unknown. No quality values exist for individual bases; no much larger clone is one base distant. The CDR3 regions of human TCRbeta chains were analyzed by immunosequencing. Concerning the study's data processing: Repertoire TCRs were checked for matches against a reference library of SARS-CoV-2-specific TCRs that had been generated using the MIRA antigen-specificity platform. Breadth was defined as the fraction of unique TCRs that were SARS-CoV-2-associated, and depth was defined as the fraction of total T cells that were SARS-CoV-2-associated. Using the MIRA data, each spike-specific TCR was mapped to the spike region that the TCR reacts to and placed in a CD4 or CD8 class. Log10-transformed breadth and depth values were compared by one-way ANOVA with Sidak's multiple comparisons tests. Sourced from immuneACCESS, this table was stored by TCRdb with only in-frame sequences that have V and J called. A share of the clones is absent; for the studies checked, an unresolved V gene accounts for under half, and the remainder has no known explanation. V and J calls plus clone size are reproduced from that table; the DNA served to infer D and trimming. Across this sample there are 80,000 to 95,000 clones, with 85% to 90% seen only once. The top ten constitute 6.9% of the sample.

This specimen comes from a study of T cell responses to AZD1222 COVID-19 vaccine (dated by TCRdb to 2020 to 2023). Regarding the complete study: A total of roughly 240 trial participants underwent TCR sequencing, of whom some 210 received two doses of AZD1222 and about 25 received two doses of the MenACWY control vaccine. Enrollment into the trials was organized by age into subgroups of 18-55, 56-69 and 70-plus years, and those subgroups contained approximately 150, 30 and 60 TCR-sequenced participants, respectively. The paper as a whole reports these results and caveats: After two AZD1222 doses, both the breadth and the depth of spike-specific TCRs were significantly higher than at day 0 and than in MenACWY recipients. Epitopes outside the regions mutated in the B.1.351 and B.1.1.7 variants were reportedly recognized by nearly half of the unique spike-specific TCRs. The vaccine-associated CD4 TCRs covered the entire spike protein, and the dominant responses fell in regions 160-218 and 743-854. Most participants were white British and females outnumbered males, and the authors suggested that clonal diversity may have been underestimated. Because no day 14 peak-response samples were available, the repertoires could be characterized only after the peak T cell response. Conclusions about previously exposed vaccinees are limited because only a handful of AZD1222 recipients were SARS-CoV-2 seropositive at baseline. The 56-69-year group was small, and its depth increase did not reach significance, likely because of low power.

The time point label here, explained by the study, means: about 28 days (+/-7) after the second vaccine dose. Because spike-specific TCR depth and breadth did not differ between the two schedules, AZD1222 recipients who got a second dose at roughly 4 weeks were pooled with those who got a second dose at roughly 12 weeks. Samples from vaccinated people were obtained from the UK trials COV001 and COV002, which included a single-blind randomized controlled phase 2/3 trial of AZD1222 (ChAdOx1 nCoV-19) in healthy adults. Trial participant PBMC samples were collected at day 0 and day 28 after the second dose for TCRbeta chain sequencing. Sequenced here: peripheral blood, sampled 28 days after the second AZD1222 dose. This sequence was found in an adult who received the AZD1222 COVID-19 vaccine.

In nucleotides, the sequence is TGTGCCAGTAGCAACCCACGGACAGGGTACAATGAGCAGTTCTTC. Its product reads: CASSNPRTGYNEQFF. The chain links TRBV19 with TRBJ2-1; 8 bases in the junction line up with TRBD1. The CDR3 spans 15 residues, from the cysteine through the phenylalanine. Here the CDR3 DNA is all that survives: 45 bases in frame from base 1. Compared with germline, V lacks 6 bases and J lacks 4 bases; bases without a gene match: 8. In the germline V gene (reference sequence), CDR1 corresponds to LNHDA and CDR2 to SQIVND.